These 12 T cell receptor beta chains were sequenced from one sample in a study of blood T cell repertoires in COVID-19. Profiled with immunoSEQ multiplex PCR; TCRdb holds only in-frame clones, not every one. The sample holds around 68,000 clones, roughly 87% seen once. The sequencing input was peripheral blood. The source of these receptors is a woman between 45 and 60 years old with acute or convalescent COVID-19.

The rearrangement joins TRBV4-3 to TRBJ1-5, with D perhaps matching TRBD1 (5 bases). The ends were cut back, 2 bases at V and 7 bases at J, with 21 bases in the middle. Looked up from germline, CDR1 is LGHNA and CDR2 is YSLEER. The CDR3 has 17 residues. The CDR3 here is CASSQSLTGRGEQPQHF. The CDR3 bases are TGCGCCAGCAGCCAATCCCTGACGGGGAGGGGAGAACAGCCCCAGCATTTT.

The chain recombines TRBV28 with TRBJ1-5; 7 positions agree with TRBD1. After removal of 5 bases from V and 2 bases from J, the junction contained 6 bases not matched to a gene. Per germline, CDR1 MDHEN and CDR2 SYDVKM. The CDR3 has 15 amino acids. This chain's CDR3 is CASSPETGRNQPQHF. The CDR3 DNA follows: TGTGCCAGCAGTCCCGAGACAGGGCGCAATCAGCCCCAGCATTTT.

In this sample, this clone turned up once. The DNA of the CDR3 is TGTGCCAGCAGGGAGAGGGTTAATGAAAAACTGTTTTTT. Translation: CASRERVNEKLFF. The gene calls are TRBV6-6 and TRBJ1-4, with unresolved D. The CDR3 totals 13 residues. Germline CDR1 and CDR2: MNHNY and SVGAGI (reference sequence). Trimming took 6 bases from V and 4 from J, leaving 9 bases between them.

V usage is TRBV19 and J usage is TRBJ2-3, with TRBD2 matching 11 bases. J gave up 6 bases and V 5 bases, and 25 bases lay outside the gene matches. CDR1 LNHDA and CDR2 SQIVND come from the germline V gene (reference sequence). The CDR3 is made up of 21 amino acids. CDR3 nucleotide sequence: TGTGCCAGTAGTCATACATCCCTTGGGACTAGCGGAAAACCATGGATGGATACGCAGTATTTT. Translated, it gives CASSHTSLGTSGKPWMDTQYF.

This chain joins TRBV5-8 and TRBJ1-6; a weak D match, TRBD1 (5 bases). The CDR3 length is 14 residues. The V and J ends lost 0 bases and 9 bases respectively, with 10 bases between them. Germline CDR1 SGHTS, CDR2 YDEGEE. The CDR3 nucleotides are TGTGCCAGCAGCTTGGGGCAGGGTAGTTCACCCCTCCACTTT. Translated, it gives CASSLGQGSSPLHF.

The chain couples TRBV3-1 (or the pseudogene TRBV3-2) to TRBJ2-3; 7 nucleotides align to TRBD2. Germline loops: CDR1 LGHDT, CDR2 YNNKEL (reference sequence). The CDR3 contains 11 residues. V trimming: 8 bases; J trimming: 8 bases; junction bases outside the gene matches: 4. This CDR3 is CASGGEGTQYF. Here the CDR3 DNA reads TGTGCCAGCGGGGGGGAGGGTACGCAGTATTTT.

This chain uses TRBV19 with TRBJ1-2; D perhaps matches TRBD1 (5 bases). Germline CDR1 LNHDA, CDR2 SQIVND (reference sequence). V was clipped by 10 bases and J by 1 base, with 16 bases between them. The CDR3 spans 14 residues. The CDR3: CAIRKGQGNYGYTF. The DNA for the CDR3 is TGTGCCATCAGAAAGGGGCAGGGTAACTATGGCTACACCTTC.

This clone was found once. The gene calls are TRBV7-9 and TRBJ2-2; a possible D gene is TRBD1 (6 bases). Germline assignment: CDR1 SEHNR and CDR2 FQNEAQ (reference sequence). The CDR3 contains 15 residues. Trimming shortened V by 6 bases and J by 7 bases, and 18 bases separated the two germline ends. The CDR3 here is CASSKKNRVHGELFF. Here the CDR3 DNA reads TGTGCCAGCAGTAAGAAAAACAGGGTCCACGGGGAGCTGTTTTTT.

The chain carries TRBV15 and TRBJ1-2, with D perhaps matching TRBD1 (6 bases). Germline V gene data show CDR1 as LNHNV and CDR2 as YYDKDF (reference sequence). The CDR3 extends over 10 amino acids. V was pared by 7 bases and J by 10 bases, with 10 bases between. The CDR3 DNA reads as TGTGCCACCAAGACAGGATACTACACCTTC. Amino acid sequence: CATKTGYYTF.

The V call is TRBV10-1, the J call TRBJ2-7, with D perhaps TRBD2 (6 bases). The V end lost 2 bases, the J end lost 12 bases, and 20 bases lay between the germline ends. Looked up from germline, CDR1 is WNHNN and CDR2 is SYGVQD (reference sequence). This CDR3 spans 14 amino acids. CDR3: CASSETGEPVERYF. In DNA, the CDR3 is TGCGCCAGCAGTGAGACGGGGGAACCCGTGGAGAGGTACTTC.

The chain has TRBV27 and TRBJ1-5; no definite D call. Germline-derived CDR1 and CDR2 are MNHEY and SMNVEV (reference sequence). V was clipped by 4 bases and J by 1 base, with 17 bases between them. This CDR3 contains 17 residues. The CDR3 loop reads CASSSRDSYFSNQPQHF. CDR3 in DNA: TGTGCCAGCAGTTCTAGAGACTCCTATTTCAGCAATCAGCCCCAGCATTTT.

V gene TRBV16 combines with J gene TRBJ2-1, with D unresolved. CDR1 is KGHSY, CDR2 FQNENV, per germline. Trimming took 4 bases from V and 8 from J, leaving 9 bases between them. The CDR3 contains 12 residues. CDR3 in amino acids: CASSPGNDEQFF. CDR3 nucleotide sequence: TGTGCCAGCAGCCCTGGCAACGATGAGCAGTTCTTC.